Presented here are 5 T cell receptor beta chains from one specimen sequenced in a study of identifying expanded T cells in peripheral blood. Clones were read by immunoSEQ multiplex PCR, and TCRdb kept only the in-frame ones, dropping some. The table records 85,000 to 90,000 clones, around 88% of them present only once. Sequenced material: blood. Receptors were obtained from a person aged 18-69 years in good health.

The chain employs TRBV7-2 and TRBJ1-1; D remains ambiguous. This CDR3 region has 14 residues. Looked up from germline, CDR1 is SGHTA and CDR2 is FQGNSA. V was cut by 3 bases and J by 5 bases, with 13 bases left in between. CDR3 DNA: TGTGCCAGCAGCTTTACGCGGGGAAGGACTGAAGCTTTCTTT. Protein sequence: CASSFTRGRTEAFF.

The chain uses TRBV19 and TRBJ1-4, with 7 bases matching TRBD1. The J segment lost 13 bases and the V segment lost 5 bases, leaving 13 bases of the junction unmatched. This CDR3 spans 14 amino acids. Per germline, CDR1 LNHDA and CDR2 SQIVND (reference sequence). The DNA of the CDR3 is TGTGCCAGTAGTTGGGCTCGGGACAGCGCTTCACTGTTTTTT. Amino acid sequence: CASSWARDSASLFF.

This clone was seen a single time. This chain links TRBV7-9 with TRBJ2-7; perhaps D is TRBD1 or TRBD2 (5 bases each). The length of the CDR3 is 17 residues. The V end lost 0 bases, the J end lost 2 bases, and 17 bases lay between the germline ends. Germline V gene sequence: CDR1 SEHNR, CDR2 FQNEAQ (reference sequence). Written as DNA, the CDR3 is TGTGCCAGCAGCTTAGCTAGGACGGGACCCACCCCCTACGAGCAGTACTTC. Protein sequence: CASSLARTGPTPYEQYF.

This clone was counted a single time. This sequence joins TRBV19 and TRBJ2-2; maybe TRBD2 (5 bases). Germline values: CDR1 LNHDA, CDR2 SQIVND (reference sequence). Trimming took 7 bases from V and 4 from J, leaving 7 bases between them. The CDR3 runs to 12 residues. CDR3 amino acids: CASMGATGELFF. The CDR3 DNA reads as TGTGCCAGTATGGGAGCCACCGGGGAGCTGTTTTTT.

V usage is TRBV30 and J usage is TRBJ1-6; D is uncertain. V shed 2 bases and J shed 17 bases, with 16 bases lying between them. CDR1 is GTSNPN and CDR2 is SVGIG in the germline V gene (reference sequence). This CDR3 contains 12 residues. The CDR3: CAWSSTPGRFHF. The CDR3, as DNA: TGTGCCTGGAGTAGTACCCCCGGGAGGTTCCACTTT. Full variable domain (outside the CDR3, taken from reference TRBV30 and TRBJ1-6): SQTIHQWPATLVQPVGSPLSLECTVEGTSNPNLYWYRQAAGRGLQLLFYSVGIGQISSEVPQNLSASRPQDRQFILSSKKLLLSDSGFYLCAWSSTPGRFHFGNGTRLTVT.